The T cell receptor (beta chain) described here comes from a study of blood T cells in healthy people across ages. This clonotype came up a few times. A second roughly 6 to 12 cycle PCR used barcoded and J-beta primers. MiXCR, run by TCRdb on the 5' RACE reads, gives a single entry per CDR3 protein. The data show about 780,000 distinct CDR3 sequences, about 26% seen once. The V and J ends lost 5 bases and 6 bases respectively, with 16 bases between them. Germline V CDR1 and CDR2: SEHNR, FQNEAQ (reference sequence). The CDR3 contains 15 residues. Separately, the same data were catalogued under a study of T cells of mothers and their children.

The sequencing sample was made of blood. The source is a boy aged 5-17 years in good health. The rearrangement links TRBV7-9 to TRBJ1-4, with D possibly matching TRBD1 (5 bases). The CDR3 loop is CASSARGAGDEKLFF. The CDR3, as DNA: TGTGCCAGCAGCGCACGGGGCGCAGGCGATGAAAAACTGTTTTTT.